This TCR beta chain was recorded in a study of synovial regulatory T cells in juvenile arthritis. Measured with immunoSEQ multiplex PCR; TCRdb has only the in-frame clones, and not every one. The listing contains 7,500 to 10,000 clones. The germline V gene has CDR1 LNHDA and CDR2 SQIVND (reference sequence). The CDR3 has 13 residues. There is no recorded DNA. The J gene is TRBJ1-2, the V gene TRBV19. The receptor was isolated from a donor aged 2-30 years with juvenile idiopathic arthritis. Sequenced: Treg cells from blood. The subset was: remaining (HLA-DR-negative) circulating blood Treg cells. The CDR3 reads CASTPNDIYGYTF.